This T cell receptor (beta chain) was found in a study of T cell repertoires in cytomegalovirus infection. The wider study: Public TCR beta signatures marked donors with CMV infection and the matching HLA.

Study-wide results and limits: HLA-C-restricted TCR beta clonotypes specific for CMV led the ex vivo response.

This clonotype has just a few counts. Its target is not known. TCRdb re-called the reads with MiXCR, one entry per CDR3 protein. The sample lists 900,000 to 950,000 distinct CDR3 sequences; more than 25% were seen once. The V and J ends lost 6 bases and 5 bases respectively, with 14 bases between them. The CDR3 runs to 14 residues. The source was cultured CD8+ T cells from PBMCs, collected from culture after CMV antigen stimulation. This chain uses TRBV12-3 or TRBV12-4 with TRBJ2-1; D is perhaps TRBD2 (5 bases). The sequence was obtained from a human donor in good health (CMV status not recorded). Some clones in this sample may be carry-over from other donors' samples. This CDR3 reads CASSHGDGNNEQFF. CDR3 coding DNA: TGTGCCAGCAGCCACGGTGACGGGAACAATGAGCAGTTCTTC.